A single sample is the source of the 5 T cell receptor beta chains below, sequenced in a study of blood T cell repertoires in COVID-19. Data came from immunoSEQ multiplex PCR; TCRdb stores just in-frame clones and leaves some out. The profile shows about 160,000 clones, about 92% of them singletons. The source material was peripheral blood. Receptors originate from a man aged 25-45 years with COVID-19, enrolled during active disease.

The chain carries TRBV15 and TRBJ2-5; 9 nucleotides line up with TRBD1. Germline V lookup: CDR1 LNHNV, CDR2 YYDKDF (reference sequence). CDR3 size: 15 residues. V was clipped by 0 bases and J by 5 bases; unmatched bases: 4. CDR3 region: CATSREDRGWETQYF. The CDR3 nucleotides are TGTGCCACCAGCAGAGAGGACAGGGGATGGGAGACCCAGTACTTC.

The V gene is TRBV12-3 or TRBV12-4, the J gene TRBJ2-1, with TRBD2 matching 7 bases. V shed 1 base and J 9 bases; nucleotides not matched to a gene: 3. This CDR3 contains 13 residues. In DNA form, the CDR3 reads TGTGCCAGCAGTTTAGGTCTAGCGGCTGAGCAGTTCTTC. Protein: CASSLGLAAEQFF.

The genes are TRBV6-8 and TRBJ1-1; 7 bases are shared with TRBD1. The germline V gene has CDR1 MNHGY and CDR2 SAAAGT. Trimming took 2 bases from V and 3 from J; bases not matched to a gene: 12. CDR3 length: 17 amino acids. As DNA, the CDR3 is TGTGCCAGCAGTTACGCGGGACACCCAGGGGGTGACACTGAAGCTTTCTTT. This gives the protein CASSYAGHPGGDTEAFF.

The V call is TRBV5-4, the J call TRBJ1-4; maybe TRBD1 (5 bases). The CDR3 is 14 amino acids. CDR1 and CDR2 (germline): SGHNT, YYREEE (reference sequence). Trimming cost V 2 bases and J 8 bases, with 13 bases left between them. The CDR3 is CASSLRGDYEKLFF. CDR3 coding DNA: TGTGCCAGCAGCTTAAGGGGTGATTACGAAAAACTGTTTTTT. The full variable domain, rest sourced from reference TRBV5-4 and TRBJ1-4, is ETGVTQSPTHLIKTRGQQVTLRCSSQSGHNTVSWYQQALGQGPQFIFQYYREEENGRGNFPPRFSGLQFPNYSSELNVNALELDDSALYLCASSLRGDYEKLFFGSGTQLSVL.

This sequence joins TRBV5-6 and TRBJ1-3; possibly TRBD1 for D (5 bases). Trimming shortened V by 3 bases and J by 0 bases, and 13 bases separated the two germline ends. CDR3 length: 16 amino acids. Germline loops: CDR1 SGHDT, CDR2 YYEEEE. DNA for the CDR3: TGTGCCAGCAGCTATCCGGGACTCTCCTCTGGAAACACCATATATTTT. It translates to CASSYPGLSSGNTIYF.